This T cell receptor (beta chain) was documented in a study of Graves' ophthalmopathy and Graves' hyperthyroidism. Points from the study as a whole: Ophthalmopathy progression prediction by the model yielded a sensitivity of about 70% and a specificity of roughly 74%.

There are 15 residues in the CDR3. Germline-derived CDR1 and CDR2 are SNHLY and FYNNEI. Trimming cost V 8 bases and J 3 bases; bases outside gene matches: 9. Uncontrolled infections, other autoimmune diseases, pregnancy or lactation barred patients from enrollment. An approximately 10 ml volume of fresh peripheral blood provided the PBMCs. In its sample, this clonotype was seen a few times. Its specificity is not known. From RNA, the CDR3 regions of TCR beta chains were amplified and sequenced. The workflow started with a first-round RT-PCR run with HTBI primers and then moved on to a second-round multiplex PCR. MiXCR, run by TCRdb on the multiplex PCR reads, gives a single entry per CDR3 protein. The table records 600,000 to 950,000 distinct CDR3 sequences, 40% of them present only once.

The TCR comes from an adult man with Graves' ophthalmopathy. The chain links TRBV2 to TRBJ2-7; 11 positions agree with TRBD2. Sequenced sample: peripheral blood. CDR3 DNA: TGTGCCAGCCGGCCTAGCGGGGGGTCTCACTACGAGCAGTACTTC. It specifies CASRPSGGSHYEQYF.